This record looks at one TCR beta chain sequence and its context. The germline V gene has CDR1 MNHEY and CDR2 SVGAGI. Unmatched junction bases numbered 18, after V lost 6 bases and J lost 7 bases. This CDR3 has 18 residues. This entry is derived from a study of T and B cells in COVID-19 patients. Study-wide background: Recovered patients mostly had mild to moderate COVID-19 managed as outpatients.

Multiplex PCR with BIOMED2 TRB-A/B primer pools amplified TRB rearrangements. TCRdb itself ran the multiplex PCR reads through MiXCR, one entry per CDR3 protein. Of approximately 9,000 distinct CDR3 sequences listed, approximately 33% are singletons. Each TRB amplification used roughly 230-550 ng of genomic DNA from blood. The clonotype comes from a human donor who had recovered from COVID-19. What was sequenced was blood. The chain is built from TRBV6-5 and TRBJ1-2, with 12 bases fitting TRBD1. The chain's CDR3 is CASSPVTGTGGGPGGYTF. In DNA, the CDR3 is TGTGCCAGCAGCCCCGTAACCGGGACAGGGGGCGGTCCGGGTGGCTACACCTTC.